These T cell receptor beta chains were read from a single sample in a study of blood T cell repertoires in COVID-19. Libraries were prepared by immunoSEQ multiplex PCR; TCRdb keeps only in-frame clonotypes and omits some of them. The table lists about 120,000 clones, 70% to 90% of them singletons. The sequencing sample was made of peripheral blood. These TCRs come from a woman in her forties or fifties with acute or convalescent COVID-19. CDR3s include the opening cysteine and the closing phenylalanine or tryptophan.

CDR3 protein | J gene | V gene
CASSLKRANYGYTF | TRBJ1-2 | TRBV5-4
CASSSPASTDTQYF | TRBJ2-3 | TRBV7-9
CASSLVGEDYGYTF | TRBJ1-2 | TRBV5-4
CASSREKGTGELFF | TRBJ2-2 | TRBV4-2
CATSRDARRNTEAFF | TRBJ1-1 | TRBV15
CASSEEGGGGNTIYF | TRBJ1-3 | TRBV2
CASTKGDSGDQPQHF | TRBJ1-5 | TRBV2
CASSIVQGGTGELFF | TRBJ2-2 | TRBV19
CASSPTAQGNTEAFF | TRBJ1-1 | TRBV3-1/TRBV3-2
CASGTANYGYTF | TRBJ1-2 | TRBV9
CASSVDAGGNGELFF | TRBJ2-2 | TRBV9
CASSTGQGFYLWDGYTF | TRBJ1-2 | TRBV5-1
CASKKGTVNTGELFF | TRBJ2-2 | TRBV2
CASSARLADTQYF | TRBJ2-3 | TRBV2
CASSLGTGLRSTDTQYF | TRBJ2-3 | TRBV9
CASSQAGDSNQPQHF | TRBJ1-5 | TRBV3-1/TRBV3-2
CASSSGGGSEAFF | TRBJ1-1 | TRBV5-1
CASTGVLEAFF | TRBJ1-1 | TRBV2
CASSLKGFYGYTF | TRBJ1-2 | TRBV28
CASSPRTDVSYEQYF | TRBJ2-7 | TRBV19
CAGTLSSYNEQFF | TRBJ2-1 | TRBV30
CASSEARGRRAFF | TRBJ1-1 | TRBV5-6
CASSEDPQKNSPLHF | TRBJ1-6 | TRBV6-1
CASSLSRGGYTF | TRBJ1-2 | TRBV28
CASSLTRAFYEQYF | TRBJ2-7 | TRBV6-6
CASNEAGGRTGELFF | TRBJ2-2 | TRBV19
CASSREVGTDTQYF | TRBJ2-3 | TRBV6-5
CASKEGLAGLDEQFF | TRBJ2-1 | TRBV13
CASREAGVKNEQFF | TRBJ2-1 | TRBV5-4
CASRQGVTGNTIYF | TRBJ1-3 | TRBV19
CASSLGLAGGHSDTQYF | TRBJ2-3 | TRBV7-6
CASSQEGILRGGYTF | TRBJ1-2 | TRBV3-1/TRBV3-2
CASSVGPGRSNEQFF | TRBJ2-1 | TRBV9
CATSRDSPSGRSSYNEQFF | TRBJ2-1 | TRBV15
CASSPRTSGGLDTDTQYF | TRBJ2-3 | TRBV4-1
CAWASGQPVEPLHF | TRBJ1-6 | TRBV30
CATSRDLLAGLAGELFF | TRBJ2-2 | TRBV15
CASSLVSGENTEAFF | TRBJ1-1 | TRBV5-5
CASSSQGAARGEQFF | TRBJ2-1 | TRBV19
CASSEQGKAFF | TRBJ1-1 | TRBV6-1
CASSHRDRGPETQYF | TRBJ2-5 | TRBV5-8
CASSVQPGQEAFF | TRBJ1-1 | TRBV9
CASSVVPDRGRTEAFF | TRBJ1-1 | TRBV9
CATSDDLRTGVDEQFF | TRBJ2-1 | TRBV24-1
CASSPQGAKDTEAFF | TRBJ1-1 | TRBV7-2
CAISGTGSAKNIQYF | TRBJ2-4 | TRBV10-3
CASSFGRNTEAFF | TRBJ1-1 | TRBV12-3/TRBV12-4
CASTRRTMETQYF | TRBJ2-5 | TRBV3-1/TRBV3-2
CASSSVSGADYEQYF | TRBJ2-7 | TRBV28
CASSPGQSLSYEQYF | TRBJ2-7 | TRBV5-8
CASSPYGQGASTEAFF | TRBJ1-1 | TRBV18
CAWSPGALYGYTF | TRBJ1-2 | TRBV30
CASRGQELFF | TRBJ1-4 | TRBV2
CAWRAASSYEQYF | TRBJ2-7 | TRBV30